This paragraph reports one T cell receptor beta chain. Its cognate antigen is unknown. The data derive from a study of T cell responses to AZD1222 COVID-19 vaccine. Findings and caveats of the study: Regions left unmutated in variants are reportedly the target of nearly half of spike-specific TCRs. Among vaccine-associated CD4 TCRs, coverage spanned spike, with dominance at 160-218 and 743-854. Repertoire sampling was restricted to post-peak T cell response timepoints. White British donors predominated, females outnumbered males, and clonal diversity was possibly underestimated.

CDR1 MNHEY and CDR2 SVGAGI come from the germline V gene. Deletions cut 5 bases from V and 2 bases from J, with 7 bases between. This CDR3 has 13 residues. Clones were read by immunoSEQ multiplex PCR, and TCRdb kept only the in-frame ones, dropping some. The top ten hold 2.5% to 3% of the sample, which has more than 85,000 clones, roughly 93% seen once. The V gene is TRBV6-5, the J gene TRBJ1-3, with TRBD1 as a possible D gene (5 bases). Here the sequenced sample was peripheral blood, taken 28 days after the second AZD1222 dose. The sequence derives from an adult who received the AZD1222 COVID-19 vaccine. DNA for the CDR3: TGTGCCAGCAGTAGGGGCGCTGGAAACACCATATATTTT. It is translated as CASSRGAGNTIYF.